The entry that follows covers one TCR beta chain sequence. The antigen is unknown. The data belong to a study of cytomegalovirus exposure and HLA in healthy donors. Overall study: A prior study identified 100 million to 130 million unique TCR beta sequences from roughly 170 million T cells.

The CDR3 covers 16 residues. CDR1 LGHNA and CDR2 YNFKEQ come from the germline V gene. V was pared by 0 bases and J by 3 bases, with 14 bases between. The study ran its PCR with 60 Vbeta and 13 Jbeta primers. Assay used: immunoSEQ multiplex PCR; TCRdb lists only in-frame clones, some missing. The sample has 210,000 or so clones, roughly 73% seen once. Study-wide findings and caveats: It is likely that the observed cluster of highly shared sequence variants was a sequencing artifact.

The receptor was derived from a woman in her 30s in good health and CMV-seropositive. The chain couples TRBV4-2 to TRBJ2-5, with D possibly TRBD1 on 6 matching bases. The sample was PBMCs. The CDR3 reads CASSQDSGNREETQYF. The CDR3 DNA follows: TGTGCCAGCAGCCAAGATAGTGGGAACAGGGAAGAGACCCAGTACTTC.